Listed below are T cell receptor beta chains from one sample, sequenced in a study of identical twins. From the 5' RACE reads, TCRdb called clonotypes with MiXCR, one entry per CDR3 protein. The sample consists of approximately 1.8 million distinct CDR3 sequences, more than 30% of them appearing once. Input material: cord blood. The receptors shown here come from a newborn girl in good health. CDR3s include the opening cysteine and the closing phenylalanine or tryptophan. The D gene is left open where the match is weak. Not every row has a clone size; where given, it reads once, few, many or a size class.

D	size	V	J	CDR3	DNA
TRBD2	NA	TRBV6-5	TRBJ2-1	CASSYGLAGSYNEQFF	TGTGCCAGCAGTTACGGGCTAGCGGGATCCTACAATGAGCAGTTCTTC
NA	many	TRBV3-1	TRBJ2-7	CASSQESKGFEQYF	TGTGCCAGCAGCCAAGAGTCGAAAGGCTTCGAGCAGTACTTC
NA	NA	TRBV12-3/TRBV12-4	TRBJ2-1	CASSLSSRSYNEQFF	TGTGCCAGCAGTTTATCCAGCCGCTCCTACAATGAGCAGTTCTTC
NA	NA	TRBV20-1	TRBJ2-3	CSAKEFHTDTQYF	TGCAGTGCTAAGGAGTTCCACACAGATACGCAGTATTTT
NA	few	TRBV6-5	TRBJ1-5	CASRASGGGNQPQHF	TGTGCCAGCAGGGCCTCCGGGGGTGGCAATCAGCCCCAGCATTTT
NA	many	TRBV24-1	TRBJ2-1	CATNQGHTNEQFF	TGTGCCACCAACCAGGGTCACACGAATGAGCAGTTCTTC
TRBD1	NA	TRBV24-1	TRBJ2-6	CATSDDRVSGANVLTF	TGTGCCACCAGTGATGACAGGGTCTCTGGGGCCAACGTCCTGACTTTC
TRBD1	NA	TRBV3-1	TRBJ1-4	CASSRTGGWANEKLFF	TGTGCCAGCAGCCGGACAGGGGGTTGGGCTAATGAAAAACTGTTTTTT
NA	few	TRBV20-1	TRBJ2-1	CSADRDGYNEQFF	TGCAGTGCTGATCGGGACGGATACAATGAGCAGTTCTTC
NA	few	TRBV6-5	TRBJ2-5	CASSYDHGKARTQYF	TGTGCCAGCAGTTACGACCACGGGAAGGCGCGAACCCAGTACTTC
NA	NA	TRBV5-1	TRBJ2-3	CASSLADGSTDTQYF	TGCGCCAGCAGCTTGGCCGATGGCAGCACAGATACGCAGTATTTT
NA	few	TRBV29-1	TRBJ1-5	CSVSIGRADQPQHF	TGCAGCGTTTCGATAGGGCGAGCGGATCAGCCCCAGCATTTT
NA	NA	TRBV12-3/TRBV12-4	TRBJ1-1	CAIQGTEAFF	TGTGCCATCCAGGGCACTGAAGCTTTCTTT
NA	NA	TRBV4-1	TRBJ2-7	CASSHPGQSLSYEQYF	TGCGCCAGCAGCCACCCTGGACAGAGCCTCTCCTACGAGCAGTACTTC
TRBD1	NA	TRBV20-1	TRBJ1-2	CSARYRGGYTF	TGCAGTGCTAGATACAGGGGTGGCTACACCTTC
NA	NA	TRBV11-2	TRBJ2-4	CASSIPPQGVLAKNIQYF	TGTGCCAGCAGCATCCCCCCACAGGGAGTTCTAGCCAAAAACATTCAGTACTTC
NA	NA	TRBV2	TRBJ1-1	CASSGRAREAFF	TGTGCCAGCAGTGGCAGGGCCCGTGAAGCTTTCTTT
NA	many	TRBV5-1	TRBJ2-5	CASSLARTSQETQYF	TGCGCCAGCAGCTTGGCTCGGACTTCCCAAGAGACCCAGTACTTC
NA	few	TRBV20-1	TRBJ2-3	CSASPGSPDTQYF	TGCAGTGCTAGTCCAGGGAGTCCAGATACGCAGTATTTT
TRBD1	few	TRBV10-3	TRBJ1-1	CAISESKSHRGRNTEAFF	TGTGCCATCAGTGAGTCGAAATCCCACAGGGGGCGGAACACTGAAGCTTTCTTT
TRBD2	NA	TRBV29-1	TRBJ2-7	CSVVGGLATYEQYF	TGCAGCGTTGTTGGGGGACTAGCTACCTACGAGCAGTACTTC
TRBD2	NA	TRBV2	TRBJ2-5	CASSPTSGGLQETQYF	TGTGCCAGCAGTCCCACTAGCGGGGGACTACAAGAGACCCAGTACTTC
NA	once	TRBV6-5	TRBJ1-2	CASSFGGGSGRNYGYTF	TGTGCCAGCAGTTTTGGGGGGGGGTCAGGGCGCAACTATGGCTACACCTTC
NA	NA	TRBV12-5	TRBJ2-3	CASGLGSSPRDTQYF	TGTGCTAGTGGTTTGGGGAGCTCACCACGAGATACGCAGTATTTT
NA	NA	TRBV12-3/TRBV12-4	TRBJ2-7	CASSSLGSVNEQYF	TGTGCCAGCAGCAGTCTGGGAAGCGTCAACGAGCAGTACTTC
TRBD2	NA	TRBV12-3/TRBV12-4	TRBJ2-5	CASKPGLRRQNQYF	TGTGCCAGCAAGCCGGGACTAAGGCGTCAGAACCAGTACTTC
TRBD1	few	TRBV6-1	TRBJ1-2	CASSEDRSSNYGYTF	TGTGCCAGCTCTGAGGACAGGAGTTCTAACTATGGCTACACCTTC
TRBD1	NA	TRBV10-3	TRBJ1-1	CAINSGQGARTEAFF	TGTGCCATCAACTCGGGACAGGGGGCGAGGACTGAAGCTTTCTTT
TRBD1	NA	TRBV27	TRBJ1-2	CASRIIGGGGGYTF	TGTGCCAGCAGGATCATAGGGGGCGGGGGAGGCTACACCTTC
NA	NA	TRBV5-4	TRBJ2-7	CASSLGLPERNEQYF	TGTGCCAGCAGCTTGGGACTCCCTGAGCGTAACGAGCAGTACTTC
NA	NA	TRBV19	TRBJ1-5	CASAQGPNQPQHF	TGTGCCAGTGCTCAGGGTCCCAATCAGCCCCAGCATTTT
TRBD2	NA	TRBV20-1	TRBJ2-1	CSARDTSGRNEQFF	TGCAGTGCTAGAGATACTAGCGGGAGAAATGAGCAGTTCTTC
NA	NA	TRBV5-1	TRBJ2-2	CASSPARSANTGELFF	TGCGCCAGCAGCCCCGCACGTAGCGCGAACACCGGGGAGCTGTTTTTT
NA	NA	TRBV5-1	TRBJ2-6	CASSFLTSTGANVLTF	TGCGCCAGCAGCTTCCTCACTAGTACTGGGGCCAACGTCCTGACTTTC
NA	NA	TRBV3-1	TRBJ2-5	CASRLGGNQETQYF	TGTGCCAGCCGACTCGGAGGGAACCAAGAGACCCAGTACTTC
NA	NA	TRBV7-9	TRBJ2-1	CASTDLDNEQFF	TGTGCCAGCACCGATCTCGACAATGAGCAGTTCTTC
TRBD1	many	TRBV29-1	TRBJ1-2	CSVESRDSGFYGYTF	TGCAGCGTTGAGTCCCGGGACAGTGGGTTTTATGGCTACACCTTC
TRBD1	once	TRBV30	TRBJ1-4	CAWSGGQNEKLFF	TGTGCCTGGAGTGGGGGACAGAATGAAAAACTGTTTTTT
TRBD2	many	TRBV12-3/TRBV12-4	TRBJ2-1	CASRGTSAKQFF	TGTGCCAGCAGGGGGACTAGCGCTAAGCAGTTCTTC
NA	many	TRBV28	TRBJ2-3	CASTRGGEGGTDTQYF	TGTGCCAGCACTAGAGGTGGGGAGGGGGGCACAGATACGCAGTATTTT
NA	NA	TRBV7-8	TRBJ1-2	CASSLGRAGGNYGYTF	TGTGCCAGCAGCTTAGGCAGGGCGGGGGGGAACTATGGCTACACCTTC
TRBD1	NA	TRBV5-1	TRBJ2-1	CASSAGQGANNEQFF	TGCGCCAGCAGCGCCGGACAGGGGGCGAACAATGAGCAGTTCTTC
TRBD2	once	TRBV20-1	TRBJ2-5	CSARLGLEMETQYF	TGCAGTGCTAGGCTGGGACTAGAGATGGAGACCCAGTACTTC
TRBD2	few	TRBV20-1	TRBJ2-7	CSARPSGHIYEQYF	TGCAGTGCTAGGCCTAGCGGGCATATATACGAGCAGTACTTC